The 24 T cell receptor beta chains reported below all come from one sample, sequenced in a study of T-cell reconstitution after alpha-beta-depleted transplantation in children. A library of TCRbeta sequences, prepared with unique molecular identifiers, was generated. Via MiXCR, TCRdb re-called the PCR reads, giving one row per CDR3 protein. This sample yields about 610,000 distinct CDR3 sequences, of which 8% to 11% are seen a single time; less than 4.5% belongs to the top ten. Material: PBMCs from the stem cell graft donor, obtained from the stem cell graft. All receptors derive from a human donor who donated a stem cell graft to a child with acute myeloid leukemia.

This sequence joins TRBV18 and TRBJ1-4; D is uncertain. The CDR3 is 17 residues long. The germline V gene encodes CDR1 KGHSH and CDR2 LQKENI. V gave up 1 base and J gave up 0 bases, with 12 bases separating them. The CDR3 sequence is CASSPLAPPATNEKLFF. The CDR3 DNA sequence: TGTGCCAGCTCACCACTGGCGCCCCCGGCAACTAATGAAAAACTGTTTTTT.

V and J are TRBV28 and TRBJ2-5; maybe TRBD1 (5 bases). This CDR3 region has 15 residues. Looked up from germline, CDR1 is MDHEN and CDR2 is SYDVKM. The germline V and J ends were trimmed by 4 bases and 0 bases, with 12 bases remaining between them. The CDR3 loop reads CASSSSGRYQETQYF. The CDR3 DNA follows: TGTGCCAGCAGTTCCTCAGGGCGGTACCAAGAGACCCAGTACTTC.

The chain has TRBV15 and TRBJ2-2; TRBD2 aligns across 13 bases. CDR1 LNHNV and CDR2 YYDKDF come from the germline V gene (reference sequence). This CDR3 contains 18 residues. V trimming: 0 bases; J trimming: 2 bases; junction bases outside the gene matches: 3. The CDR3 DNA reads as TGTGCCACCAGCAGAGAGACTAGCGGGAGGTCTAACACCGGGGAGCTGTTTTTT. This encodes CATSRETSGRSNTGELFF.

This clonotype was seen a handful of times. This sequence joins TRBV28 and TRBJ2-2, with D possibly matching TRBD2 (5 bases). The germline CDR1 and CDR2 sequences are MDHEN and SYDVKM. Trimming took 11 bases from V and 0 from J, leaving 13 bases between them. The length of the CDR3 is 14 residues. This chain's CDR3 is CAGGPQANTGELFF. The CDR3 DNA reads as TGTGCCGGAGGACCCCAGGCGAACACCGGGGAGCTGTTTTTT. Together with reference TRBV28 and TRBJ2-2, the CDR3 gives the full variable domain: DVKVTQSSRYLVKRTGEKVFLECVQDMDHENMFWYRQDPGLGLRLIYFSYDVKMKEKGDIPEGYSVSREKKERFSLILESASTNQTSMYLCAGGPQANTGELFFGEGSRLTVL.

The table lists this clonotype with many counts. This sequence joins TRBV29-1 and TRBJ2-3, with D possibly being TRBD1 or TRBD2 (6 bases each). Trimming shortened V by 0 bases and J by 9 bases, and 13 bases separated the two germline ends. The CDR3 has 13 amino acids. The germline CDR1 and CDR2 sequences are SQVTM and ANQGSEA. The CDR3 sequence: CSVEEVEGGTQYF. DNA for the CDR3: TGCAGCGTTGAAGAAGTCGAGGGGGGCACGCAGTATTTT.

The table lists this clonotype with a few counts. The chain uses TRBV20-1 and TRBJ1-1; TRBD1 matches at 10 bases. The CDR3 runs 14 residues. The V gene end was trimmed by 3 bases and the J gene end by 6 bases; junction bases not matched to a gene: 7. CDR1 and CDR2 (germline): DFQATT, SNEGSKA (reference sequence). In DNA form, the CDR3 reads TGCAGTGCTAGGCCGAGACAGGGGGCCCCTGAAGCTTTCTTT. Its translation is CSARPRQGAPEAFF.

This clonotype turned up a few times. CDR3 DNA sequence: TGTGCCAGCAGCCAGAGTCTGGGGACTAGCAGCCTCTACGAGCAGTACTTC. Translation gives CASSQSLGTSSLYEQYF. This sequence joins TRBV4-2 and TRBJ2-7; 9 bases are a match to TRBD2. CDR3 size: 17 residues. Trimming removed 3 bases from V and 3 bases from J; junction bases left unmatched: 12. In germline, CDR1 is LGHNA, CDR2 YNFKEQ.

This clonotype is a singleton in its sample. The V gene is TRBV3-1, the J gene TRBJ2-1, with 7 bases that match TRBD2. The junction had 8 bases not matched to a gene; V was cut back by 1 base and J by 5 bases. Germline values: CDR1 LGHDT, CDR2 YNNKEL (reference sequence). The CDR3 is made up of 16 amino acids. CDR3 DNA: TGTGCCAGCAGCCAAGTTAGGTCAGGGAGGGACAATGAGCAGTTCTTC. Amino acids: CASSQVRSGRDNEQFF.

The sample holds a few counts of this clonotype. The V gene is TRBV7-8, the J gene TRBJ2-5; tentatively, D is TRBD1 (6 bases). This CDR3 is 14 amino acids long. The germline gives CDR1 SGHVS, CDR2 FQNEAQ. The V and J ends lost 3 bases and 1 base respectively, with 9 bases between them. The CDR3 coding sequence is TGTGCCAGCAGCTTGGACAGTATCCAAGAGACCCAGTACTTC. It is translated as CASSLDSIQETQYF.

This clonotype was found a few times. The chain's CDR3 is CASSSDSSSYNSPLHF. The DNA for the CDR3 is TGTGCCAGCAGCTCGGACTCGAGCTCCTATAATTCACCCCTCCACTTT. The V gene is TRBV7-2, the J gene TRBJ1-6; no clear D. The CDR3 spans 16 residues. V was shortened by 4 bases and J by 0 bases, with 10 bases between the two germline ends. Germline CDR1 SGHTA, CDR2 FQGNSA.

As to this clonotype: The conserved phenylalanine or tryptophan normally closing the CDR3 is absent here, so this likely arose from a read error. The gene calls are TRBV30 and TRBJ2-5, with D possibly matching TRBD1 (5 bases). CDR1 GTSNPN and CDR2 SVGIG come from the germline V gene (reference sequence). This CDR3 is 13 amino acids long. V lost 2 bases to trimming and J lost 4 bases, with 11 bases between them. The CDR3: CAWSQGYTETQYY. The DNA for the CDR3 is TGTGCCTGGAGTCAGGGTTATACAGAGACCCAGTACTAC.

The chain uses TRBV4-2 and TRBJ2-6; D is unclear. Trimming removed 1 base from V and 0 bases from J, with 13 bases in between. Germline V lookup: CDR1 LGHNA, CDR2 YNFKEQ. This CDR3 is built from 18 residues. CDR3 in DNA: TGTGCCAGCAGCCAAGGTTTAAGGGTGATCTCTGGGGCCAACGTCCTGACTTTC. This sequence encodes CASSQGLRVISGANVLTF.

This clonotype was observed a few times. The CDR3 loop is CASSFEGGIAYEQYF. The CDR3 nucleotides are TGTGCCAGCAGTTTTGAGGGAGGCATCGCCTACGAGCAGTACTTC. This chain links TRBV27 with TRBJ2-7, with D tentatively TRBD2 (6 bases). Germline-derived CDR1 and CDR2 are MNHEY and SMNVEV (reference sequence). Deletions cut 3 bases from V and 2 bases from J, with 14 bases between. This CDR3 spans 15 amino acids.

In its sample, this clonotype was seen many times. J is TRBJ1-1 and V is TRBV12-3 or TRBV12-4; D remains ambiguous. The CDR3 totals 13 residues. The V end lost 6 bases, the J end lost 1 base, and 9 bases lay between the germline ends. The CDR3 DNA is TGTGCCAGCAGGCCGACGGCGAACACTGAAGCTTTCTTT. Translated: CASRPTANTEAFF.

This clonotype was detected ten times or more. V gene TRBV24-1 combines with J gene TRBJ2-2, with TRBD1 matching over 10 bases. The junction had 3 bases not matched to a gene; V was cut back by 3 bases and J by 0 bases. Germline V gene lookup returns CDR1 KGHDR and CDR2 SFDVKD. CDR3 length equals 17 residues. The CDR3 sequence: CATSDLGQGANTGELFF. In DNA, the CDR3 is TGTGCCACCAGTGATCTCGGACAGGGGGCGAACACCGGGGAGCTGTTTTTT.

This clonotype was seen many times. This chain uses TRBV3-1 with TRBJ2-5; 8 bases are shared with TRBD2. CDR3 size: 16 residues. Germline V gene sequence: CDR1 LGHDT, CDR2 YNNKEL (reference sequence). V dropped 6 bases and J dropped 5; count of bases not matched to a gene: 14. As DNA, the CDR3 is TGTGCCAGCAGTCTCTCGGGAGGGCGGGGTCAGGAGACCCAGTACTTC. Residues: CASSLSGGRGQETQYF.

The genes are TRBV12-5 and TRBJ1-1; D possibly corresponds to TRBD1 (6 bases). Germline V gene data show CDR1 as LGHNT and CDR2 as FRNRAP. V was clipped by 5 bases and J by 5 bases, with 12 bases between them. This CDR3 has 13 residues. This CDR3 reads CASGQGGETEAFF. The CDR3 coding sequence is TGTGCTAGTGGTCAAGGGGGGGAGACTGAAGCTTTCTTT.

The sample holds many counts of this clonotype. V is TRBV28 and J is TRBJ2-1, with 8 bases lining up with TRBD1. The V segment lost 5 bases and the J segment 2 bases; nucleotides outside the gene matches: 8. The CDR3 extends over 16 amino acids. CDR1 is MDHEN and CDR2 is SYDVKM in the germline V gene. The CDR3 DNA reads TGTGCCAGCAGTACCCGAGCGGACAGGGCCTACAATGAGCAGTTCTTC. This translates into CASSTRADRAYNEQFF. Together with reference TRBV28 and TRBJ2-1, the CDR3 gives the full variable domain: DVKVTQSSRYLVKRTGEKVFLECVQDMDHENMFWYRQDPGLGLRLIYFSYDVKMKEKGDIPEGYSVSREKKERFSLILESASTNQTSMYLCASSTRADRAYNEQFFGPGTRLTVL.

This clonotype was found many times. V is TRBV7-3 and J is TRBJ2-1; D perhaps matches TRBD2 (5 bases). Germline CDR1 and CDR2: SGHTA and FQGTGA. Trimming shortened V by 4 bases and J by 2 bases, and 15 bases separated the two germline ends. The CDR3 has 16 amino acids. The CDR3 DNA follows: TGTGCCAGCAGCTCAACTCTAGCATCCCCCTACAATGAGCAGTTCTTC. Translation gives CASSSTLASPYNEQFF.

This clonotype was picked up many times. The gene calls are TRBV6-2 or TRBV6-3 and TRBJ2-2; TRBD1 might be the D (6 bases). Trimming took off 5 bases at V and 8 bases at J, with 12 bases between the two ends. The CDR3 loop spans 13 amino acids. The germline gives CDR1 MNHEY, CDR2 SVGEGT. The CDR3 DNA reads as TGTGCCAGCAGTGGATACAGGGCAGGGGAGCTGTTTTTT. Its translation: CASSGYRAGELFF.

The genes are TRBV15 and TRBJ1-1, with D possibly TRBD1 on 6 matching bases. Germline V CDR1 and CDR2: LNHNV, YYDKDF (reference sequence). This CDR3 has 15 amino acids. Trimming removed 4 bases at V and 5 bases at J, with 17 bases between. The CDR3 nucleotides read TGTGCCACCAGCAACCTCGACAGGCTAGCAACTGAAGCTTTCTTT. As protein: CATSNLDRLATEAFF.

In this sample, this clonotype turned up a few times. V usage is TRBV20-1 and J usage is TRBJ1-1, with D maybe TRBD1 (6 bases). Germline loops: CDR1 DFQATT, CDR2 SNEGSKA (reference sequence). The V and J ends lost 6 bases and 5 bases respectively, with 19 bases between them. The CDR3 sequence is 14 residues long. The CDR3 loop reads CSAGQGPWGTEAFF. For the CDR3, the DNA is TGCAGTGCGGGGCAGGGGCCCTGGGGGACTGAAGCTTTCTTT.

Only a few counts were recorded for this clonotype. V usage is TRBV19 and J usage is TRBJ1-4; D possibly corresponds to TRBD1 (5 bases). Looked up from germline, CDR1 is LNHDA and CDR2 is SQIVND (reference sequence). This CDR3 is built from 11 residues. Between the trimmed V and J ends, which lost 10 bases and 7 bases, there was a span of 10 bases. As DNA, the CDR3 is TGTGCCACTGGGACTCCTGAAAAACTGTTTTTT. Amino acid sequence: CATGTPEKLFF.

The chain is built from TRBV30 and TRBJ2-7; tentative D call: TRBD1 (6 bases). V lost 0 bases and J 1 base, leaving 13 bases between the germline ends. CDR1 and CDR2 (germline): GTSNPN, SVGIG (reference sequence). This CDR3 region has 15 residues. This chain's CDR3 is CAWSVVTGWSYEQYF. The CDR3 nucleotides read TGTGCCTGGAGTGTGGTAACAGGGTGGTCCTACGAGCAGTACTTC.